These 32 T cell receptor beta chains came from one sample sequenced in a study of T cells expressing NK-cell markers. No DNA is given; TCRdb re-called the 5' RACE reads and lists each CDR3 protein once. This sample's table has about 550,000 distinct CDR3 sequences. Sequenced input: blood T cells: a sorted CD56 or NKG2C T cell subset, CD4+ or CD8+ T cells, or bulk PBMC T cells (not recorded which). Receptors were obtained from a man in his late teens or twenties in good health.

The rearrangement links TRBV12-3 or TRBV12-4 to TRBJ2-3; TCRdb selects TRBD1, and the lack of DNA leaves this call unchecked. This CDR3 contains 16 residues. The chain's CDR3 is CASSFLRGNALNTQYF.

The chain links TRBV11-2 to TRBJ1-4; TCRdb picks TRBD1, but there is no DNA to check that call. The CDR3 totals 17 residues. CDR1 SGHAT and CDR2 FQNNGV come from the germline V gene. The CDR3 region is CASSLEKGALNNEKLFF.

The V and J genes are TRBV5-8 and TRBJ1-6; the TCRdb call, TRBD1, lacks DNA for checking. There are 13 residues in the CDR3. Germline V gives CDR1 SGHTS, CDR2 YDEGEE. The CDR3 protein is CASSHTGNSPLHF.

The chain uses TRBV28 and TRBJ2-3; TCRdb names TRBD2, which stays unverified in the absence of DNA. Germline V gives CDR1 MDHEN, CDR2 SYDVKM. The CDR3 runs to 12 residues. Here the CDR3 reads CASWDSINTQYF.

This chain links TRBV12-3 or TRBV12-4 with TRBJ1-5; absent DNA, TCRdb's TRBD1 call cannot be checked. The length of the CDR3 is 16 residues. The CDR3 reads CASSPRQQGANQPQHF.

The genes are TRBV7-8 and TRBJ2-1; TCRdb selects TRBD2, and the lack of DNA leaves this call unchecked. Germline V CDR1 and CDR2: SGHVS, FQNEAQ. CDR3 length: 15 residues. CDR3 protein: CASSPTSGFYNEQFF.

This chain joins TRBV29-1 and TRBJ2-1; the D call from TCRdb, TRBD2, cannot be confirmed without DNA. CDR3 length: 14 residues. The V gene's germline CDR1 is SQVTM and CDR2 ANQGSEA. CDR3 residues: CSVRPGLAGVEQFF.

V and J are TRBV5-5 and TRBJ2-1; the D call of TRBD1 rests on TCRdb alone, since no DNA is present to check it. The CDR3 has 16 residues. Per germline, CDR1 SGHKS and CDR2 YYEKEE (reference sequence). CDR3 sequence: CASSLRTGGPYNEQFF.

This chain uses TRBV6-5 with TRBJ2-3; TCRdb's D call, TRBD1, is unchecked because there is no DNA. The germline V gene has CDR1 MNHEY and CDR2 SVGAGI. The CDR3 has 16 amino acids. The CDR3 loop reads CASSLFGEAGTDTQYF.

This chain links TRBV20-1 with TRBJ1-1; TCRdb indicates TRBD1, and absent DNA this call remains unverified. The CDR3 covers 13 residues. Germline loops: CDR1 DFQATT, CDR2 SNEGSKA (reference sequence). The CDR3 reads CSAIHRGVTEAFF.

This chain joins TRBV10-3 and TRBJ2-1; TCRdb's D call of TRBD2 is untestable without DNA. Germline loops: CDR1 ENHRY, CDR2 SYGVKD. CDR3 length equals 13 residues. CDR3 protein: CATLASSYNEQFF.

The chain is built from TRBV20-1 and TRBJ2-5. The CDR3 runs to 14 residues. Per the germline V gene, CDR1 is DFQATT and CDR2 is SNEGSKA (reference sequence). CDR3 region: CSAFYLGREETQYF.

This chain connects TRBV5-1 to TRBJ1-3; TCRdb proposes TRBD1, but this gene call is untestable without DNA. The CDR3 is 15 residues long. Germline V lookup: CDR1 SGHRS, CDR2 YFSETQ. The CDR3 spells CASSPVGVSGNTIYF. The full variable domain, in which reference TRBV5-1 and TRBJ1-3 provide the parts outside the CDR3, is KAGVTQTPRYLIKTRGQQVTLSCSPISGHRSVSWYQQTPGQGLQFLFEYFSETQRNKGNFPGRFSGRQFSNSRSEMNVSTLELGDSALYLCASSPVGVSGNTIYFGEGSWLTVV.

This chain links TRBV30 with TRBJ2-2; TCRdb proposes TRBD1, but this gene call is untestable without DNA. The CDR3 loop spans 14 amino acids. Germline CDR1 is GTSNPN and CDR2 is SVGIG (reference sequence). The CDR3 loop is CAWSQGGYTGELFF.

The CDR3 reads CSVVFGDEKLFF. The chain recombines TRBV29-1 with TRBJ1-4. The germline V gene encodes CDR1 SQVTM and CDR2 ANQGSEA. The CDR3 is 12 residues long.

The CDR3 region is CASNREPYEQYF. The chain links TRBV28 to TRBJ2-7; the TCRdb D gene call, TRBD1, has no DNA to confirm it. This CDR3 contains 12 residues. The V gene's germline CDR1 is MDHEN and CDR2 SYDVKM.

V and J are TRBV12-3 or TRBV12-4 and TRBJ2-2; TCRdb outputs TRBD2, but without DNA this stays unchecked. The CDR3 spans 15 residues. The CDR3 loop reads CASSLTSGLTGELFF.

The chain carries TRBV27 and TRBJ1-1; TCRdb reports TRBD1, a call that lacks DNA to check it against. Looked up from germline, CDR1 is MNHEY and CDR2 is SMNVEV (reference sequence). The CDR3 runs to 13 residues. CDR3 in amino acids: CASSIPGSPEAFF.

The CDR3 protein is CASSYSGGGTSVAQETQYF. V usage is TRBV6-5 and J usage is TRBJ2-5; the D gene TCRdb calls, TRBD2, cannot be checked with no DNA. This CDR3 region has 19 residues. Germline V gene sequence: CDR1 MNHEY, CDR2 SVGAGI.

The rearrangement links TRBV10-1 to TRBJ1-5. The CDR3 covers 13 residues. From germline, CDR1 is WNHNN and CDR2 SYGVQD (reference sequence). The CDR3 reads CASSENSNQPQHF.

V and J are TRBV19 and TRBJ1-1. The CDR3 spans 14 residues. CDR1 and CDR2 from the germline V gene are LNHDA and SQIVND (reference sequence). CDR3 amino acids: CASNPARGNTEAFF.

The chain is built from TRBV7-2 and TRBJ2-1; TCRdb's D gene call, TRBD1, goes unchecked for lack of DNA. Germline lookup yields CDR1 SGHTA and CDR2 FQGNSA. The CDR3 totals 15 residues. The CDR3 loop reads CASSLVQVNYNEQFF. Filled out from reference TRBV7-2 and TRBJ2-1, the complete variable domain reads GAGVSQSPSNKVTEKGKDVELRCDPISGHTALYWYRQSLGQGLEFLIYFQGNSAPDKSGLPSDRFSAERTGGSVSTLTIQRTQQEDSAVYLCASSLVQVNYNEQFFGPGTRLTVL.

The chain recombines TRBV2 with TRBJ2-5; TCRdb indicates TRBD1, and absent DNA this call remains unverified. This CDR3 is 14 amino acids long. Germline V lookup: CDR1 SNHLY, CDR2 FYNNEI. The CDR3 spells CASKGDRVQETQYF. The full variable domain, rest sourced from reference TRBV2 and TRBJ2-5, is EPEVTQTPSHQVTQMGQEVILRCVPISNHLYFYWYRQILGQKVEFLVSFYNNEISEKSEIFDDQFSVERPDGSNFTLKIRSTKLEDSAMYFCASKGDRVQETQYFGPGTRLLVL.

The rearrangement links TRBV29-1 to TRBJ2-3; as DNA is missing, the TRBD2 call by TCRdb cannot be tested. Germline-derived CDR1 and CDR2 are SQVTM and ANQGSEA. The CDR3 sequence is 11 residues long. CDR3 region: CSGRLADTQYF.

The J gene is TRBJ1-1, the V gene TRBV5-1; TCRdb indicates TRBD1, and absent DNA this call remains unverified. Looked up from germline, CDR1 is SGHRS and CDR2 is YFSETQ. The CDR3 has 14 amino acids. The CDR3 reads CASRPGAPVAGAFF.

The chain recombines TRBV27 with TRBJ2-1; TCRdb outputs TRBD1, but without DNA this stays unchecked. The CDR3 consists of 16 residues. Germline V gene data show CDR1 as MNHEY and CDR2 as SMNVEV (reference sequence). CDR3 in amino acids: CASSSLDRGLYNEQFF.

This chain joins TRBV29-1 and TRBJ2-1; TCRdb names TRBD2, which stays unverified in the absence of DNA. CDR1 SQVTM and CDR2 ANQGSEA come from the germline V gene. There are 15 residues in the CDR3. The CDR3 here is CSVEVKGLPGDEQFF.

The chain couples TRBV4-2 to TRBJ1-2. The CDR3 is 14 residues long. CDR1 LGHNA and CDR2 YNFKEQ come from the germline V gene. The CDR3 spells CASSLDRDNYGYTF.

The chain links TRBV12-3 or TRBV12-4 to TRBJ2-1; the D call from TCRdb, TRBD1, cannot be confirmed without DNA. This CDR3 is built from 11 residues. This chain's CDR3 is CASSSHREQFF.

This chain's CDR3 is CASGLTGANTEAFF. V and J are TRBV5-1 and TRBJ1-1; TCRdb's D call of TRBD1 is untestable without DNA. The CDR3 runs 14 residues. Germline CDR1 is SGHRS and CDR2 is YFSETQ.

The J gene is TRBJ2-1, the V gene TRBV6-2 or TRBV6-3; TCRdb names TRBD2, which stays unverified in the absence of DNA. Germline CDR1 MNHEY, CDR2 SVGEGT. This CDR3 has 14 residues. CDR3 sequence reads: CASRNLAGVNEQFF.

V is TRBV12-3 or TRBV12-4 and J is TRBJ1-4; TCRdb calls TRBD1, which cannot be checked without DNA. CDR3 length: 14 residues. CDR3 residues: CASSSSDRVAKLFF.